This T cell receptor beta chain was identified during a study of response to subunit inactivated influenza vaccine. Broader study findings: Only a handful of new T cells, the authors suggested, are recruited with each seasonal influenza vaccination.

This clonotype was observed a handful of times. Its antigen is as yet unknown. MiXCR, run by TCRdb on the RT-PCR reads, gives a single entry per CDR3 protein. Found here are 650,000 to 800,000 distinct CDR3 sequences, approximately 18% of them singletons; the top ten hold approximately 10%. This CDR3 region has 16 residues. Germline-derived CDR1 and CDR2 are SGDLS and YYNGEE. V gave up 2 bases and J gave up 0 bases, with 11 bases separating them. The TCR originated in a man aged 50 to 60 who received an inactivated influenza vaccine. The rearrangement links TRBV9 to TRBJ2-2; D is undetermined. The starting material was PBMCs from blood, obtained about 5 days after vaccination. CDR3 loop: CASSVSGDANTGELFF. In DNA form, the CDR3 reads TGTGCCAGCAGCGTTTCAGGTGATGCGAACACCGGGGAGCTGTTTTTT. Filled out from reference TRBV9 and TRBJ2-2, the complete variable domain reads DSGVTQTPKHLITATGQRVTLRCSPRSGDLSVYWYQQSLDQGLQFLIQYYNGEERAKGNILERFSAQQFPDLHSELNLSSLELGDSALYFCASSVSGDANTGELFFGEGSRLTVL.